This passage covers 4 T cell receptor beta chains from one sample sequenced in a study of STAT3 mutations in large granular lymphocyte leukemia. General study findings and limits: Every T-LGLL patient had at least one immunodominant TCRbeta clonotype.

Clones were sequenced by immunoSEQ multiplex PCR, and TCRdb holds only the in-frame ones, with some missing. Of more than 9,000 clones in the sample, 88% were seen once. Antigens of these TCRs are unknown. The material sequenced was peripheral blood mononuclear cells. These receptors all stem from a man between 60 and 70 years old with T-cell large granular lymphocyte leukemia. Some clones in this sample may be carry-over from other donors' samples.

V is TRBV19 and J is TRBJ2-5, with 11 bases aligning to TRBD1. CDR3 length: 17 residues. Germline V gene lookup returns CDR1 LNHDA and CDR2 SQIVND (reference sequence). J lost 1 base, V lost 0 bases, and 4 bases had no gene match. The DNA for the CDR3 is TGTGCCAGTAGTATAGATCGCGGGACAGGGGGCCAAGAGACCCAGTACTTC. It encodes CASSIDRGTGGQETQYF.

The CDR3 loop reads CAISGGEVAGPGETQYF. The CDR3 coding sequence is TGTGCCATCAGTGGGGGGGAGGTGGCGGGACCGGGGGAGACCCAGTACTTC. This chain links TRBV10-3 with TRBJ2-5; D may be TRBD2 (6 bases). This CDR3 is built from 17 residues. From germline, CDR1 is ENHRY and CDR2 SYGVKD. V was clipped by 4 bases and J by 5 bases, with 23 bases between them.

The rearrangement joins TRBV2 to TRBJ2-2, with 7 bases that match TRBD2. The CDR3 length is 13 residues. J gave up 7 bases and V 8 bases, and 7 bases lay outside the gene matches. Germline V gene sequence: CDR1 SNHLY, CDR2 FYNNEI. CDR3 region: CASGRLAGGELFF. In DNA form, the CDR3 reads TGTGCCAGCGGGCGACTAGCAGGCGGGGAGCTGTTTTTT.

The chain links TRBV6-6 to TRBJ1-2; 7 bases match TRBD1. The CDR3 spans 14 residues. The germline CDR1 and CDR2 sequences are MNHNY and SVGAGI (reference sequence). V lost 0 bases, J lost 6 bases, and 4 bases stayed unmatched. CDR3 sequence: CASSYSEGADGYTF. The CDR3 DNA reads TGTGCCAGCAGTTACTCGGAGGGGGCTGATGGCTACACCTTC.